This T cell receptor beta chain was observed in a study of cytomegalovirus exposure and HLA in healthy donors. Study information: Some 85 million unique TCRs from HLA-typed donors were held in an early data release. Study-level results: Later analysis reportedly placed an Asian-associated ancestry cluster below the approximately 650-donor mean in N-insertions. The classifier, whose performance was assessed in both the original and validation cohorts, reportedly diagnosed cytomegalovirus status with high specificity and sensitivity.

A word on this clone: Its antigen is as yet unknown. A read error may account for a junction end that differs from germline.

Researchers ran the PCR with 60 Vbeta and 13 Jbeta primers. This table comes from immunoSEQ multiplex PCR, and its TCRdb copy is limited to in-frame clones, with some not included. Among just over 150,000 clones listed, 70% to 90% were seen once. Donors were nominally healthy when sampled, though unrecorded immune exposures were likely. Looked up from germline, CDR1 is SGHRS and CDR2 is YFSETQ. The CDR3 has 12 residues. This sequence was found in a man aged 18 to 29 in good health and CMV-seropositive. Sequences were obtained from PBMCs. The chain combines TRBV5-1 with TRBJ2-7; 7 bases are shared with TRBD2. CDR3 sequence (DNA): TGCGCCAGCAGCTTGGCTCTAGCGGACACGCACTTC. Translating gives CASSLALADTHF.